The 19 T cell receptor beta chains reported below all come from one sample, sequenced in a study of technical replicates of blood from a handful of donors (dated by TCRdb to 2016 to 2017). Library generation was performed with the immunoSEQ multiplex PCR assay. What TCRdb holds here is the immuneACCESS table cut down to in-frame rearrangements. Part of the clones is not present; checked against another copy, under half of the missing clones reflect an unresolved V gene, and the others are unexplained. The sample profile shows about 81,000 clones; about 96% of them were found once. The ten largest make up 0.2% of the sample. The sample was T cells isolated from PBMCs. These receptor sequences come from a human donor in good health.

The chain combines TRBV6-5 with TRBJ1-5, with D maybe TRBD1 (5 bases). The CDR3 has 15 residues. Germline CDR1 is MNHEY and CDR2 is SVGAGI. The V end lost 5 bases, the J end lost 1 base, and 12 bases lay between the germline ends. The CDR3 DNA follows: TGTGCCAGCAGTGTCACAGGAATGAGCAATCAGCCCCAGCATTTT. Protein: CASSVTGMSNQPQHF.

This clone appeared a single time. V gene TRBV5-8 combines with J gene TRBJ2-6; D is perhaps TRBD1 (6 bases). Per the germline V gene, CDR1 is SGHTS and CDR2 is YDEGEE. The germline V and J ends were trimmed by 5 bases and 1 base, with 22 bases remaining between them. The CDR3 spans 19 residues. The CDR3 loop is CASSSPLGGWHSGANVLTF. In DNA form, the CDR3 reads TGTGCCAGCAGTTCACCCTTAGGGGGATGGCATTCTGGGGCCAACGTCCTGACTTTC.

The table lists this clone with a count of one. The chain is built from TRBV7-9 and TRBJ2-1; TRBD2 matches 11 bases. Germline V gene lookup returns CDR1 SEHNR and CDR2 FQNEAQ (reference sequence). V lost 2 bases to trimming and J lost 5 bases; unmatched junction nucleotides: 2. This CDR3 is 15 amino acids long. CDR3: CASSLTTSGDNEQFF. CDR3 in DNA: TGTGCCAGCAGCTTAACGACTAGCGGGGACAATGAGCAGTTCTTC.

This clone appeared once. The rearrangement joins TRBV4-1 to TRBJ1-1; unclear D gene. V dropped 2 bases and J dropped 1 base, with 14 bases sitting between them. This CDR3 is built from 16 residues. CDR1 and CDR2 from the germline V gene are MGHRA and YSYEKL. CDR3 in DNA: TGCGCCAGCAGCCAAAGCCAATGGCGGGGGAACACTGAAGCTTTCTTT. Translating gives CASSQSQWRGNTEAFF.

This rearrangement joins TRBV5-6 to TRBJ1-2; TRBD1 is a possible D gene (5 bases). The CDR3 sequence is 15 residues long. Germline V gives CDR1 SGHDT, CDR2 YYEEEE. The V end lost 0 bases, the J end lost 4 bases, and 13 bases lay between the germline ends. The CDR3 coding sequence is TGTGCCAGCAGCTTGGTGCGGGGCTCGGGCTATGGCTACACCTTC. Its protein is CASSLVRGSGYGYTF.

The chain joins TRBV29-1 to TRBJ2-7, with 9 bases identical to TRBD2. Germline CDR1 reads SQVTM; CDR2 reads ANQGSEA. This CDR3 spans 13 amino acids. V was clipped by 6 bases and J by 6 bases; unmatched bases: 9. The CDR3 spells CSVATSGLIEQYF. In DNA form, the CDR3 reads TGCAGCGTGGCCACTAGCGGGCTTATCGAGCAGTACTTC.

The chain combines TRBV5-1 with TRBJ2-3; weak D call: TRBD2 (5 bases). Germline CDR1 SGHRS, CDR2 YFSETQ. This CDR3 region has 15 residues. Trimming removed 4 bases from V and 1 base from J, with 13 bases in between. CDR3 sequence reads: CASSAWEFRTDTQYF. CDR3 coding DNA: TGCGCCAGCAGCGCCTGGGAGTTTCGCACAGATACGCAGTATTTT.

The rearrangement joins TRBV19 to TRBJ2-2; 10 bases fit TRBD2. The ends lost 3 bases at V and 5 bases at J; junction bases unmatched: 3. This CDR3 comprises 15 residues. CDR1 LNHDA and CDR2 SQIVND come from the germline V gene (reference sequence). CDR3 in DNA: TGTGCCAGTAGTATTTCTAGCGGGAGTACCGGGGAGCTGTTTTTT. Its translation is CASSISSGSTGELFF.

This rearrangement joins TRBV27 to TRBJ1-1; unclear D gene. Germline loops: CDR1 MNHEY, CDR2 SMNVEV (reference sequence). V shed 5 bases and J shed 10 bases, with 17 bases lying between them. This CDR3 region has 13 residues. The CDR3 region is CASSQPASSGAFF. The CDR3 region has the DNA TGTGCCAGCAGTCAACCAGCGTCCAGCGGAGCTTTCTTT.

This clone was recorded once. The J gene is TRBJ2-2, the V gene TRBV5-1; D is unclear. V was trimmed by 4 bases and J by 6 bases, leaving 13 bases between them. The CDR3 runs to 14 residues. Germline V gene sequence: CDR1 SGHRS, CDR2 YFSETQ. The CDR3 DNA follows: TGCGCCAGCAGCCCCGGTCTGGAGCCCGGGGAGCTGTTTTTT. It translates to CASSPGLEPGELFF.

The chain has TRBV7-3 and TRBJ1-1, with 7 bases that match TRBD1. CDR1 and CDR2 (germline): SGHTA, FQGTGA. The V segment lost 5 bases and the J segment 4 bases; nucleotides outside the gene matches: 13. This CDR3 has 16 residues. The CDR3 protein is CASSTGTDGLSTEAFF. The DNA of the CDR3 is TGTGCCAGCAGCACCGGGACAGATGGCCTGAGCACTGAAGCTTTCTTT.

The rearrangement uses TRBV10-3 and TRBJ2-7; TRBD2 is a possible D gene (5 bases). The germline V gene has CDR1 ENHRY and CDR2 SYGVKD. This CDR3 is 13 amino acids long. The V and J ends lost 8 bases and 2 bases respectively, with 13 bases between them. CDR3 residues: CAISSDGTYEQYF. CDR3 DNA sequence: TGTGCCATCTCCTCGGACGGGACCTACGAGCAGTACTTC.

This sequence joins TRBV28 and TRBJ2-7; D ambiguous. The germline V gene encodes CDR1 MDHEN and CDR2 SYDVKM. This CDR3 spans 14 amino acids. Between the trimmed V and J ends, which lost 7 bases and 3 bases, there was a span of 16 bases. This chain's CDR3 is CASTPSSNFYEQYF. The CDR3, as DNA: TGTGCCAGCACCCCCTCGAGCAACTTCTACGAGCAGTACTTC.

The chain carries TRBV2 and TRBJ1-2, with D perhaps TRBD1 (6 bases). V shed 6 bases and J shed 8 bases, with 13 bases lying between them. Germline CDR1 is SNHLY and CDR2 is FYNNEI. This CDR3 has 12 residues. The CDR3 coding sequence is TGTGCCAGCAGCTACACCGACAGGGGCTACACCTTC. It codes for CASSYTDRGYTF.

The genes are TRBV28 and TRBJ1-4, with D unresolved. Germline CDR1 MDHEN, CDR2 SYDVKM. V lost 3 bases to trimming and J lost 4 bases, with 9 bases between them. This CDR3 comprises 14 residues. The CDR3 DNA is TGTGCCAGCAGTTTTAGGACTCTTAATGAAAAACTGTTTTTT. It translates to CASSFRTLNEKLFF.

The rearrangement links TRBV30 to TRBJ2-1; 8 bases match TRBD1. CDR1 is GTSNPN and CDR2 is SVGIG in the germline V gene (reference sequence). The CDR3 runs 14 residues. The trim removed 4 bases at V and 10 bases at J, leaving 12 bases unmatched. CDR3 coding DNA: TGTGCCTGGACCTGGACAGGGACCCTTTCAGAGCAGTTCTTC. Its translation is CAWTWTGTLSEQFF.

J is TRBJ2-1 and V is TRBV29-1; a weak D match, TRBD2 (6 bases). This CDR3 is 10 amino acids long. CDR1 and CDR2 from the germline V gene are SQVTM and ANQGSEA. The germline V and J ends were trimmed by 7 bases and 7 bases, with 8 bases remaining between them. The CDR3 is CSGAGNEQFF. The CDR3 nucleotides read TGCAGCGGGGCGGGGAATGAGCAGTTCTTC.

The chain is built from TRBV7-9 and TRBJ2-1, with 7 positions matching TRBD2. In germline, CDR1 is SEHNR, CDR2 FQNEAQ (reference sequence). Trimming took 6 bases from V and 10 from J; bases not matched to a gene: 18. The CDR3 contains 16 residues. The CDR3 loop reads CASSSNPGLPNSEQFF. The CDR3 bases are TGTGCCAGCAGTTCCAATCCGGGACTACCGAACTCGGAGCAGTTCTTC. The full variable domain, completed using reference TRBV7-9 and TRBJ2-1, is DTGVSQNPRHKITKRGQNVTFRCDPISEHNRLYWYRQTLGQGPEFLTYFQNEAQLEKSRLLSDRFSAERPKGSFSTLEIQRTEQGDSAMYLCASSSNPGLPNSEQFFGPGTRLTVL.

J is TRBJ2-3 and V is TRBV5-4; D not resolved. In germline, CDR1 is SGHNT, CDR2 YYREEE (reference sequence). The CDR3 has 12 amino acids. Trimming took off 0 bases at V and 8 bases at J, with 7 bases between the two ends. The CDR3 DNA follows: TGTGCCAGCAGCTTGGACCATAGTACGCAGTATTTT. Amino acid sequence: CASSLDHSTQYF. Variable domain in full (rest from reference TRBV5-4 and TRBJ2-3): ETGVTQSPTHLIKTRGQQVTLRCSSQSGHNTVSWYQQALGQGPQFIFQYYREEENGRGNFPPRFSGLQFPNYSSELNVNALELDDSALYLCASSLDHSTQYFGPGTRLTVL.